This T cell receptor (beta chain) was recovered during a study of cytomegalovirus exposure and HLA in healthy donors. Across the whole study: An earlier analysis found some 120 million unique TCR beta sequences from approximately 200 million T cells. Findings of the study overall: For TCR beta chains, V- and J-gene trimming was later linked to a missense DCLRE1C variant.

As for this clone: Its specificity is not known.

Germline CDR1 is MDHEN and CDR2 is SYDVKM. V lost 6 bases to trimming and J lost 2 bases, with 11 bases between them. CDR3 length equals 14 residues. PCR employed 60 Vbeta and 13 Jbeta primers. Sequenced by immunoSEQ multiplex PCR; TCRdb stores in-frame clones only, minus some. The sample carries fewer than 250,000 clones, roughly 81% recorded once. The sample was PBMCs. This TCR came from a woman between 25 and 40 years old in good health and CMV-seropositive. The chain recombines TRBV28 with TRBJ1-5, with D maybe TRBD1 (6 bases). The CDR3 nucleotides are TGTGCCAGCAGGGCACAGGGCGGCAATCAGCCCCAGCATTTT. Amino acids: CASRAQGGNQPQHF.